Listed below are T cell receptor beta chains from one sample, sequenced in a study of cytomegalovirus exposure and HLA in healthy donors. The data were produced by immunoSEQ multiplex PCR, yet TCRdb's version contains in-frame clones alone and is incomplete. Of about 190,000 clones listed, 77% are singletons. The sequenced material came from PBMCs. These receptor sequences come from a woman in her twenties or thirties in good health and CMV-seropositive. The CDR3 runs from the conserved cysteine through the conserved F or W. Fields, in order: J gene, V gene, D gene, clone size, CDR3 DNA, CDR3 protein. The D gene is left open where the match is weak. Size is omitted from some rows. Given values are once, few, many or a class for expanded clones.

j_call: TRBJ2-2
v_call: TRBV28
d_call: TRBD1
clone_size: -
cdr3_nt: TGTGCCAGCAGTCCCCGGGACAGCCAAGGTAAAGTTGCCGGGGAGCTGTTTTTT
cdr3_aa: CASSPRDSQGKVAGELFF

j_call: TRBJ1-1
v_call: TRBV7-2
d_call: -
clone_size: -
cdr3_nt: TGTGCCAGCACCCCTTGGGTGGGGAGCTCGACTTTCTTT
cdr3_aa: CASTPWVGSSTFF

j_call: TRBJ2-1
v_call: TRBV20-1
d_call: TRBD2
clone_size: once
cdr3_nt: TGCAGTGCTAGGCGGGAGAGTGAGCAGTTCTTC
cdr3_aa: CSARRESEQFF

j_call: TRBJ2-2
v_call: TRBV2
d_call: -
clone_size: -
cdr3_nt: TGTGCCAGCAGTGAATTGGGGGGAGGAACCGGGGAGCTGTTTTTT
cdr3_aa: CASSELGGGTGELFF

j_call: TRBJ2-5
v_call: TRBV7-3
d_call: -
clone_size: -
cdr3_nt: TGTGCCAGCAGACAAGGGGGAGGGGCGACGGAGACCCAGTACTTC
cdr3_aa: CASRQGGGATETQYF

j_call: TRBJ2-3
v_call: TRBV11-2
d_call: -
clone_size: -
cdr3_nt: TGTGCCAGCAGCCCAAGCCGGAATCCCCTAGGCACAGATACGCAGTATTTT
cdr3_aa: CASSPSRNPLGTDTQYF

j_call: TRBJ1-4
v_call: TRBV2
d_call: TRBD1
clone_size: -
cdr3_nt: TGTGCCAGCAGGCCACAGGGGGCGAATGAAAAACTGTTTTTT
cdr3_aa: CASRPQGANEKLFF

j_call: TRBJ1-5
v_call: TRBV7-2
d_call: -
clone_size: -
cdr3_nt: TGTGCCAGCAGCACTTACAGGGACAATCAGCCCCAGCATTTT
cdr3_aa: CASSTYRDNQPQHF

j_call: TRBJ2-7
v_call: TRBV21-1
d_call: -
clone_size: -
cdr3_nt: TGTGCCAGCAGCAACCGAGGGCGGGAGGGCAGGGACGAGCAGTACTTC
cdr3_aa: CASSNRGREGRDEQYF

j_call: TRBJ1-2
v_call: TRBV7-9
d_call: TRBD1
clone_size: -
cdr3_nt: TGTGCCAGCAGCCCCCCTACCGGGACAGGGTCGTTTGGCTACACCTTC
cdr3_aa: CASSPPTGTGSFGYTF

j_call: TRBJ1-2
v_call: TRBV7-9
d_call: -
clone_size: few
cdr3_nt: TGTGCCAGCAGCTTGGGGGGAGTGTACTATGGCTACACCTTC
cdr3_aa: CASSLGGVYYGYTF

j_call: TRBJ1-1
v_call: TRBV18
d_call: -
clone_size: -
cdr3_nt: TGTGCCAGCTCACCATCCGTGAACACTGAAGCTTTCTTT
cdr3_aa: CASSPSVNTEAFF

j_call: TRBJ2-7
v_call: TRBV28
d_call: -
clone_size: -
cdr3_nt: TGTGCCAGCAGTTTATTACCAATATCTTCAGGGCCCTCCATCGTGGACGGGCTAGGCTTC
cdr3_aa: CASSLLPISSGPSIVDGLGF

j_call: TRBJ1-1
v_call: TRBV6-5
d_call: TRBD1
clone_size: -
cdr3_nt: TGTGCCAGCAGTTACTCGACAGGGAACGGCTTTAGGGCTTTCTTT
cdr3_aa: CASSYSTGNGFRAFF

j_call: TRBJ1-5
v_call: TRBV28
d_call: -
clone_size: -
cdr3_nt: TGTGCCAGCAGTTTACCCCCGACAGGAAGCAATCAGCCCCAGCATTTT
cdr3_aa: CASSLPPTGSNQPQHF

j_call: TRBJ1-5
v_call: TRBV30
d_call: -
clone_size: -
cdr3_nt: TGTGCCCTTACTGACAGCAATAGCAATCAGCCCCAGCATTTT
cdr3_aa: CALTDSNSNQPQHF

j_call: TRBJ2-1
v_call: TRBV27
d_call: -
clone_size: -
cdr3_nt: TGTGCCAGCAGTTTAGGGGCGGCTCACAATGAGCAGTTCTTC
cdr3_aa: CASSLGAAHNEQFF

j_call: TRBJ1-1
v_call: TRBV5-6
d_call: TRBD1
clone_size: few
cdr3_nt: TGTGCCAGCAGCTTGGGGACAGGGTTAGCACTTCAAGCTTTCTTT
cdr3_aa: CASSLGTGLALQAFF

j_call: TRBJ2-3
v_call: TRBV7-9
d_call: TRBD1
clone_size: -
cdr3_nt: TGTGCCAGCAGCCCGGACAGGGGGTTAACAGATACGCAGTATTTT
cdr3_aa: CASSPDRGLTDTQYF

j_call: TRBJ2-3
v_call: TRBV30
d_call: TRBD2
clone_size: -
cdr3_nt: TGTGCCTGGAGTCAAGCGGGAGTCCGAGGAGATACGCAGTATTTT
cdr3_aa: CAWSQAGVRGDTQYF

j_call: TRBJ2-7
v_call: TRBV6-5
d_call: TRBD1
clone_size: -
cdr3_nt: TGTGCCAGCAGTCGTACCGGGACAGACAACTACGAGCAGTACTTC
cdr3_aa: CASSRTGTDNYEQYF

j_call: TRBJ2-6
v_call: TRBV19
d_call: -
clone_size: -
cdr3_nt: TGCGCCAGTAAAGGGGGTGGGCTCTCTGGGGCCAACGTCCTGACTTTC
cdr3_aa: CASKGGGLSGANVLTF

j_call: TRBJ2-5
v_call: TRBV7-9
d_call: -
clone_size: -
cdr3_nt: TGTGCCAGCAGCTCAACGGTAGAGTTCTTATCCTCAGAGACCCAGTACTTC
cdr3_aa: CASSSTVEFLSSETQYF

j_call: TRBJ1-5
v_call: TRBV6-6
d_call: TRBD1
clone_size: -
cdr3_nt: TGTGCCAGCAGCCCTAACAGGGGGCTGGAGCCCCAGCATTTT
cdr3_aa: CASSPNRGLEPQHF

j_call: TRBJ1-5
v_call: TRBV6-6
d_call: TRBD1
clone_size: -
cdr3_nt: TGTGCCAGCTCCATCCAACAGGGGCCGGTTTCGCCCCAGCATTTT
cdr3_aa: CASSIQQGPVSPQHF

j_call: TRBJ2-7
v_call: TRBV6-6
d_call: -
clone_size: -
cdr3_nt: TGTGCCAGCGGTGGGAGGGGGACAGGATGGTCCGAGCAGTACTTC
cdr3_aa: CASGGRGTGWSEQYF

j_call: TRBJ2-3
v_call: TRBV28
d_call: -
clone_size: -
cdr3_nt: TGTGCCAGCAGTTTACGGGATACGCAGTATTTT
cdr3_aa: CASSLRDTQYF

j_call: TRBJ1-2
v_call: TRBV29-1
d_call: -
clone_size: -
cdr3_nt: TGCAGCGTTGCTCAGGGGAACTATGGCTACACCTTC
cdr3_aa: CSVAQGNYGYTF

j_call: TRBJ2-1
v_call: TRBV9
d_call: -
clone_size: -
cdr3_nt: TGTGCCAGCAGCCCCGGAGGGGCGCCGAACGAGCAGTTCTTC
cdr3_aa: CASSPGGAPNEQFF

j_call: TRBJ2-7
v_call: TRBV19
d_call: -
clone_size: -
cdr3_nt: TGTGCCAGTAGTATGCCGGGATCCGCCTACGAGCAGTACTTC
cdr3_aa: CASSMPGSAYEQYF

j_call: TRBJ2-3
v_call: TRBV4-2
d_call: -
clone_size: -
cdr3_nt: TGTGCCAGCAGCCGGGCTGCCCTGGCTAGCACAGATACGCAGTATTTT
cdr3_aa: CASSRAALASTDTQYF